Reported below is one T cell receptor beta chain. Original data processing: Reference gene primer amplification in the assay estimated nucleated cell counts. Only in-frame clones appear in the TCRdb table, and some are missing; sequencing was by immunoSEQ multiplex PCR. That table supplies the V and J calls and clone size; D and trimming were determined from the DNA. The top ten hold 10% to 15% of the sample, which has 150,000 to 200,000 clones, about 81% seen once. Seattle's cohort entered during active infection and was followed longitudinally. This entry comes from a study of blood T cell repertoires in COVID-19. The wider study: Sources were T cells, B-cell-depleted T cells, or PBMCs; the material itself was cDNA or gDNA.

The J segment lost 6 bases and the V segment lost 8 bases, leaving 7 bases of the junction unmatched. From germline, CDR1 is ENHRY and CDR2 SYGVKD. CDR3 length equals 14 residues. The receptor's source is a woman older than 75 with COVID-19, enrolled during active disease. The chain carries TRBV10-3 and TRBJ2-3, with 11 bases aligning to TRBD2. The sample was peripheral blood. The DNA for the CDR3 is TGTGCCATCCGACTAGCGGGGATGTCGGATACGCAGTATTTT. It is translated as CAIRLAGMSDTQYF.